Described below is a single TCR beta chain sequence and its context. Its antigen is still unknown. Germline V lookup: CDR1 MNHEY, CDR2 SVGAGI. This CDR3 has 15 residues. V lost 4 bases and J 2 bases, leaving 14 bases between the germline ends. This record belongs to a study of Ad26.COV2.S vaccination and SARS-CoV-2 variants. Findings of the study overall: After vaccination, reports described spike-specific CD8+ and CD4+ T cell responses as showing substantial breadth. Spike-specific TCR breadth ran higher among vaccine recipients than placebo recipients. Participants given vaccine showed non-spike TCR breadth similar to that of placebo recipients.

Data came from immunoSEQ multiplex PCR; TCRdb stores just in-frame clones and leaves some out. The profile shows about 97,000 clones, about three quarters of them singletons. The chain employs TRBV6-5 and TRBJ1-2; no definite D call. Sequenced here: peripheral blood, sampled after recovery from COVID-19. This sequence originates from a human donor who had recovered from COVID-19. CDR3 amino acids: CASSSGDGRNYGYTF. Here the CDR3 DNA reads TGTGCCAGCAGTTCCGGAGACGGACGAAACTATGGCTACACCTTC.